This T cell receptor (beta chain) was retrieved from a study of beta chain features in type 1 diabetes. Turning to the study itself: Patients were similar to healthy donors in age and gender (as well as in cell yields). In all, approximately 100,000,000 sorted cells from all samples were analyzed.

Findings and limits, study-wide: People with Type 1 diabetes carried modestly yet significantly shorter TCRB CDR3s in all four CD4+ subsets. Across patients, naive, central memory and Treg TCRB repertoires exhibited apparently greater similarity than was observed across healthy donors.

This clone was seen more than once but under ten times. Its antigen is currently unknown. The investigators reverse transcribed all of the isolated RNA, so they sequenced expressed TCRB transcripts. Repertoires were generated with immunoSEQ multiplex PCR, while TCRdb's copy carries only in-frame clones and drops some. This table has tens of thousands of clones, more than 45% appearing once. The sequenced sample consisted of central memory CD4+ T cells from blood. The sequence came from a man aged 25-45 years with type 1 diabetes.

CDR3 residues: CASSGGTSGIYEQYF. CDR3 nucleotide sequence: TGTGCCAGCAGCGGGGGGACTAGCGGGATCTACGAGCAGTACTTC. The chain uses TRBV7-9 and TRBJ2-7; TRBD2 aligns across 13 bases. This CDR3 region has 15 residues. CDR1 SEHNR and CDR2 FQNEAQ come from the germline V gene (reference sequence). J was trimmed by 3 bases and V by 5 bases; bases with no gene match: 4.